This T cell receptor (beta chain) came from a study of cytomegalovirus exposure and HLA in healthy donors. Findings of the study overall: Diagnosis of cytomegalovirus status made by the classifier reportedly showed high specificity and sensitivity. A few chains tied to CMV proved CMV antigen-specific in vitro.

Assay used: immunoSEQ multiplex PCR; TCRdb lists only in-frame clones, some missing. The top ten clones hold just over 4% of a sample with over 150,000 clones, roughly 90% of them seen once. This clone was seen once. Its matching antigen is unknown. While the first cohort had 700 or so subjects, the donors belonged to the separate validation cohort of about 110 subjects. Germline V gene lookup returns CDR1 LNHDA and CDR2 SQIVND (reference sequence). Trimming at V came to 7 bases and at J to 5 bases, leaving 10 bases not matched to a gene. The CDR3 runs to 14 residues. J is TRBJ1-2 and V is TRBV19; 7 bases are shared with TRBD1. Sequencing input: PBMCs. This clonotype was sampled from a man between 18 and 29 years old in good health and CMV-seropositive. The CDR3 bases are TGTGCCAGTAATCCCCGGGACAGACGATATGGCTACACCTTC. This codes for CASNPRDRRYGYTF.